This is a list of T cell receptor beta chains from one sample in a study of T cell repertoires in cytomegalovirus infection. TCRdb itself ran the reads through MiXCR, one entry per CDR3 protein. The data show just over 150,000 distinct CDR3 sequences, 20% to 25% seen once. The specimen sequenced was PBMCs. The receptors stem from a human donor in good health (CMV status not recorded). Some clones in this sample may be carry-over from other donors' samples. The conserved cysteine and the conserved F or W are not part of the CDR3 here. Clone size appears in some rows only: once, few, many, or a class for an expanded clone.

J | V | size | CDR3
TRBJ2-1 | TRBV25-1 | NA | ATEVGTSGGYNEQF
TRBJ2-1 | TRBV19 | NA | ASSIRTSGRGEQF
TRBJ1-5 | TRBV27 | NA | ASRPQTGPNQPQH
TRBJ2-3 | TRBV2 | NA | ASSAGTGATDTQY
TRBJ2-5 | TRBV18 | NA | ASSPPAGLETQY
TRBJ1-2 | TRBV28 | NA | ASQAGSDYGYT
TRBJ2-1 | TRBV14 | NA | ASSQDPTINEQF
TRBJ1-5 | TRBV12-3/TRBV12-4 | NA | ASSDPGSNQPQH
TRBJ2-3 | TRBV28 | many | ASPPGGASGHTDTQY
TRBJ2-7 | TRBV30 | few | AWKGTRGQAGLGSSYEQY
TRBJ2-5 | TRBV20-1 | few | SARDSLAGGETQY
TRBJ2-3 | TRBV6-1 | few | ASTGLAVTAGDTQY
TRBJ2-3 | TRBV5-6 | NA | ASSLRKSIGDTQY
TRBJ1-2 | TRBV28 | NA | ASSVQGNYGYT
TRBJ2-7 | TRBV28 | few | ASSLAVTDSSYEQY
TRBJ2-1 | TRBV11-3 | many | ASSERGTYNEQF
TRBJ2-1 | TRBV24-1 | NA | ATSDPGTGSNEQF
TRBJ1-5 | TRBV6-2/TRBV6-3 | NA | ASSPVNSNQPQH
TRBJ1-1 | TRBV5-1 | NA | ASSLGEERGYTEAF
TRBJ2-7 | TRBV27 | few | ASSPTANYEQY
TRBJ2-7 | TRBV19 | NA | ASSSREDYEQY
TRBJ2-1 | TRBV7-8 | many | ASSLGENEQF
TRBJ2-7 | TRBV20-1 | NA | SARVPPSLLATYEQY
TRBJ2-3 | TRBV6-6 | few | ASSYQNPLTDTQY
TRBJ2-7 | TRBV7-9 | few | ASSLRTSGNYEQY
TRBJ1-1 | TRBV20-1 | NA | SARDWGGEYTEAF
TRBJ1-1 | TRBV28 | few | ASSLLGGGSTEAF
TRBJ2-1 | TRBV6-6 | NA | ASSVLAFEANGQF
TRBJ1-4 | TRBV2 | NA | ASSEEGVTNEKLF
TRBJ2-7 | TRBV19 | few | ASSMKGALDEQY
TRBJ2-3 | TRBV3-1 | few | ASSQDRLVGTDTQY
TRBJ1-1 | TRBV28 | many | ASSLPTGLYTEAF
TRBJ1-1 | TRBV12-3/TRBV12-4 | once | ASTIGGPRNTEAF
TRBJ2-1 | TRBV7-8 | NA | ASSFLRTSGSDEQF
TRBJ2-6 | TRBV6-2/TRBV6-3 | NA | ASTKAGGSGANVLT
TRBJ1-1 | TRBV27 | NA | ASSLETGGPNTEAF
TRBJ2-7 | TRBV11-2 | many | ASSFAGGPTGEQY
TRBJ1-2 | TRBV28 | few | ASSSTGGYT
TRBJ2-7 | TRBV4-1 | NA | ASSRQFRGADMNEQY
TRBJ1-6 | TRBV12-3/TRBV12-4 | many | ASSLSLGGVYNSPLH
TRBJ2-7 | TRBV5-1 | NA | ASSLESGRTTYEQY
TRBJ1-6 | TRBV7-8 | NA | ASSLAARVNSPLH
TRBJ2-5 | TRBV7-9 | few | ASSPLTGDQETQY
TRBJ2-1 | TRBV7-2 | many | ASSSQRYNEQF
TRBJ2-7 | TRBV10-3 | few | AISDRDVEYEQY
TRBJ1-1 | TRBV12-3/TRBV12-4 | many | ASNPKGITEAF
TRBJ2-7 | TRBV12-3/TRBV12-4 | many | ASSLMAGASSYEQY
TRBJ2-5 | TRBV7-2 | many | ASSLTQGGLQETQY
TRBJ2-1 | TRBV28 | many | AMGQGSYNEQF
TRBJ1-1 | TRBV19 | many | ASSITNQPEAF
TRBJ2-6 | TRBV9 | few | ASSVGTGNSGANVLT
TRBJ1-5 | TRBV7-2 | many | ASSKQANQPQH
TRBJ2-3 | TRBV2 | NA | ASKAGWTDKSSTDTQY
TRBJ1-6 | TRBV19 | NA | ASSPRGSALASNSPLH
TRBJ1-1 | TRBV18 | NA | ASSPPGRNQAF
TRBJ2-3 | TRBV7-2 | NA | ASSALRGPGTDTQY
TRBJ2-3 | TRBV12-3/TRBV12-4 | few | ASSPGTPTDTQY
TRBJ1-2 | TRBV12-5 | many | ARILVGSYGYT